The next 30 T cell receptor beta chains were all read from a single sample in a study of blood T cell repertoires in COVID-19. Assay: immunoSEQ multiplex PCR; the TCRdb copy retains only in-frame clones and omits some. This table holds under 200,000 clones, about four fifths found once. Input material: peripheral blood. The receptors shown here come from a woman over 75 with COVID-19, enrolled during active disease.

The chain links TRBV27 to TRBJ2-1; TRBD2 agrees at 11 bases. The CDR3 is 14 residues long. The germline V gene encodes CDR1 MNHEY and CDR2 SMNVEV (reference sequence). The J segment lost 9 bases and the V segment lost 10 bases, leaving 11 bases of the junction unmatched. The CDR3 bases are TGTGCCACCCAACTAGCGGGGGTACAACCTGAGCAGTTCTTC. Amino acids: CATQLAGVQPEQFF.

This clone came up once. The J gene is TRBJ2-5, the V gene TRBV25-1; 9 bases are a match to TRBD1. The germline CDR1 and CDR2 sequences are MGHDK and SYGVNS. J was trimmed by 3 bases and V by 3 bases; bases with no gene match: 5. This CDR3 is built from 15 residues. The chain's CDR3 is CASSESGTGKETQYF. CDR3 DNA sequence: TGTGCCAGCAGTGAGTCCGGGACAGGGAAAGAGACCCAGTACTTC.

V is TRBV27 and J is TRBJ2-5; no clear D. V lost 6 bases and J 2 bases, leaving 19 bases between the germline ends. The CDR3 is 16 amino acids. CDR1 is MNHEY, CDR2 SMNVEV, per germline (reference sequence). As DNA, the CDR3 is TGTGCCAGCAGCCAGAGGCGGCGGAACGGGCAAGAGACCCAGTACTTC. This sequence encodes CASSQRRRNGQETQYF.

Here the CDR3 DNA reads TGTGCCAGCAGGCCGGATAGGGGGAACACTGAAGCTTTCTTT. Translated, it gives CASRPDRGNTEAFF. V usage is TRBV28 and J usage is TRBJ1-1, with D maybe TRBD1 (5 bases). The germline V gene encodes CDR1 MDHEN and CDR2 SYDVKM. The CDR3 extends over 14 amino acids. Trimming took 6 bases from V and 1 from J, leaving 12 bases between them.

The rearrangement joins TRBV24-1 to TRBJ2-2; 8 nucleotides align to TRBD2. Unmatched junction bases numbered 3, after V lost 7 bases and J lost 0 bases. Per germline, CDR1 KGHDR and CDR2 SFDVKD. This CDR3 spans 15 amino acids. DNA for the CDR3: TGTGCCACCAGGTCAGCGGGAGCGAACACCGGGGAGCTGTTTTTT. This codes for CATRSAGANTGELFF.

V is TRBV24-1 and J is TRBJ2-3; 8 nucleotides align to TRBD2. Germline V gene sequence: CDR1 KGHDR, CDR2 SFDVKD. V dropped 4 bases and J dropped 4; count of bases not matched to a gene: 15. The CDR3 is made up of 18 amino acids. The CDR3 bases are TGTGCCACCAGTGACTGGGACGGGGCGGGAGGTTTGTCAGATACGCAGTATTTT. Translating it yields CATSDWDGAGGLSDTQYF.

The chain couples TRBV6-5 to TRBJ1-5, with 9 bases that match TRBD1. V lost 6 bases and J lost 6; bases outside the gene matches: 9. Per germline, CDR1 MNHEY and CDR2 SVGAGI. This CDR3 comprises 15 residues. The CDR3 sequence: CASSSGTGQGQPQHF. CDR3 DNA sequence: TGTGCCAGCAGCTCCGGGACAGGGCAAGGTCAGCCCCAGCATTTT.

The chain employs TRBV6-1 and TRBJ2-1; D is perhaps TRBD1 (5 bases). The V end was cut by 2 bases, the J end by 3 bases, with 14 bases between. CDR1 is MNHNS and CDR2 is SASEGT in the germline V gene. The CDR3 contains 16 residues. CDR3: CASSERGVSNYNEQFF. CDR3 coding DNA: TGTGCCAGCAGTGAAAGGGGCGTCAGCAACTACAATGAGCAGTTCTTC.

The J gene is TRBJ2-7, the V gene TRBV6-5; D is undetermined. V lost 7 bases and J lost 5, with 15 bases in between. Germline CDR1 and CDR2: MNHEY and SVGAGI. CDR3 length: 13 amino acids. CDR3 amino acids: CASMIGHLDEQYF. The CDR3 bases are TGTGCCAGCATGATTGGGCATCTCGACGAGCAGTACTTC.

The J gene is TRBJ2-1, the V gene TRBV28; 13 nucleotides match TRBD2. The germline V gene has CDR1 MDHEN and CDR2 SYDVKM. This CDR3 contains 14 residues. Trimming cost V 7 bases and J 7 bases; bases outside gene matches: 4. In nucleotides, the CDR3 is TGTGCCAGCACCCGGACTAGCGGGAGTAATGAGCAGTTCTTC. It is translated as CASTRTSGSNEQFF. The whole variable domain, filled in from reference TRBV28 and TRBJ2-1, reads DVKVTQSSRYLVKRTGEKVFLECVQDMDHENMFWYRQDPGLGLRLIYFSYDVKMKEKGDIPEGYSVSREKKERFSLILESASTNQTSMYLCASTRTSGSNEQFFGPGTRLTVL.

The chain links TRBV5-8 to TRBJ2-3; 9 bases map to TRBD1. The germline CDR1 and CDR2 sequences are SGHTS and YDEGEE. The CDR3 totals 15 residues. After removal of 5 bases from V and 6 bases from J, the junction contained 10 bases not matched to a gene. The CDR3 coding sequence is TGTGCCAGCAGATGGGCCGGGACAGGGTGGGATACGCAGTATTTT. It is translated as CASRWAGTGWDTQYF.

The chain combines TRBV5-4 with TRBJ2-2; possible D gene TRBD2, 6 bases. Germline-derived CDR1 and CDR2 are SGHNT and YYREEE (reference sequence). Trimming removed 0 bases from V and 1 base from J, with 7 bases in between. The CDR3 is made up of 15 amino acids. CDR3 coding DNA: TGTGCCAGCAGCTTGGCGGGGGTGAACACCGGGGAGCTGTTTTTT. This sequence encodes CASSLAGVNTGELFF.

The chain carries TRBV2 and TRBJ1-2; a possible D gene is TRBD1 (6 bases). V dropped 8 bases and J dropped 3 bases, with 7 bases sitting between them. The CDR3 has 11 amino acids. Per germline, CDR1 SNHLY and CDR2 FYNNEI. The chain's CDR3 is CASWTDYGYTF. CDR3 bases: TGTGCCAGCTGGACAGACTATGGCTACACCTTC.

V and J are TRBV27 and TRBJ2-5, with a tentative D call TRBD2 (5 bases). V was shortened by 3 bases and J by 3 bases, with 14 bases between the two germline ends. CDR3 length: 15 amino acids. Germline lookup yields CDR1 MNHEY and CDR2 SMNVEV (reference sequence). CDR3 sequence reads: CASSFIPTGKETQYF. The CDR3 nucleotides read TGTGCCAGCAGTTTTATCCCGACGGGGAAAGAGACCCAGTACTTC.

The chain couples TRBV28 to TRBJ1-2; D is perhaps TRBD1 (5 bases). The CDR3 contains 15 residues. Trimming removed 7 bases from V and 4 bases from J, with 19 bases in between. Germline V gene sequence: CDR1 MDHEN, CDR2 SYDVKM. The CDR3 DNA reads TGTGCCAGCACCCTAGGCGGATGGGGCGGCTATGGCTACACCTTC. Its translation is CASTLGGWGGYGYTF.

V and J are TRBV18 and TRBJ1-2; possible D gene TRBD1, 6 bases. Germline V gene sequence: CDR1 KGHSH, CDR2 LQKENI. The CDR3 totals 15 residues. With 6 bases removed from V and 4 bases from J, the gap between germline ends came to 18 bases. Written as DNA, the CDR3 is TGTGCCAGCTCGTCGATGGGGGCCAGACTCTATGGCTACACCTTC. Amino acid sequence: CASSSMGARLYGYTF.

This clone has only a few counts. The rearrangement uses TRBV11-2 and TRBJ1-2; the D is unclear. Germline lookup yields CDR1 SGHAT and CDR2 FQNNGV. The ends were cut back, 8 bases at V and 5 bases at J, with 12 bases in the middle. This CDR3 spans 12 amino acids. The CDR3 loop reads CASPTGDYGYTF. CDR3 nucleotides: TGTGCCAGCCCTACCGGGGATTATGGCTACACCTTC.

This chain uses TRBV7-2 with TRBJ2-1; 11 bases are shared with TRBD2. CDR3 length: 15 residues. The ends lost 4 bases at V and 8 bases at J; junction bases unmatched: 7. Germline CDR1 reads SGHTA; CDR2 reads FQGNSA. This chain's CDR3 is CASSSTSGKGDEQFF. The CDR3 DNA sequence: TGTGCCAGCAGCTCGACTAGCGGGAAAGGAGATGAGCAGTTCTTC.

V is TRBV19 and J is TRBJ2-7; TRBD1 might be the D (6 bases). Germline V gene data show CDR1 as LNHDA and CDR2 as SQIVND (reference sequence). There are 14 residues in the CDR3. V lost 3 bases and J lost 0, with 9 bases in between. CDR3 protein: CASSIRDNSYEQYF. The CDR3 coding sequence is TGTGCCAGTAGTATTAGGGACAACTCCTACGAGCAGTACTTC.

This clone was observed a single time. The chain links TRBV6-2 or TRBV6-3 to TRBJ1-2, with 7 bases fitting TRBD1. Germline V gene data show CDR1 as MNHEY and CDR2 as SVGEGT. The CDR3 sequence is 13 residues long. V trimming: 2 bases; J trimming: 8 bases; junction bases outside the gene matches: 5. DNA for the CDR3: TGTGCCAGCAGTTACACCGGGACAGCCGGCTACACCTTC. Its protein is CASSYTGTAGYTF.

The chain employs TRBV2 and TRBJ2-2; tentatively, D is TRBD2 (7 bases). Germline CDR1 is SNHLY and CDR2 is FYNNEI. The CDR3 is made up of 17 amino acids. V was pared by 9 bases and J by 6 bases, with 26 bases between. CDR3 sequence: CARRDRVAGALPGELFF. CDR3 sequence (DNA): TGTGCCAGGAGGGATCGTGTGGCGGGGGCGCTTCCCGGGGAGCTGTTTTTT.

The genes are TRBV2 and TRBJ2-1; 7 bases agree with TRBD1. J was trimmed by 5 bases and V by 7 bases; bases with no gene match: 8. This CDR3 has 14 residues. Germline V lookup: CDR1 SNHLY, CDR2 FYNNEI. The CDR3 reads CASTSGQWDNEQFF. In nucleotides, the CDR3 is TGTGCCAGCACCTCGGGACAGTGGGACAATGAGCAGTTCTTC.

The V gene is TRBV9, the J gene TRBJ2-1; 10 bases align to TRBD2. This CDR3 is 15 amino acids long. Germline V gene lookup returns CDR1 SGDLS and CDR2 YYNGEE. V shed 3 bases and J 7 bases; nucleotides not matched to a gene: 7. CDR3 nucleotide sequence: TGTGCCAGCAGCGCGAGCGGGGGGGCTGGTAATGAGCAGTTCTTC. It translates to CASSASGGAGNEQFF. The full variable domain, its missing parts supplied by reference TRBV9 and TRBJ2-1, is DSGVTQTPKHLITATGQRVTLRCSPRSGDLSVYWYQQSLDQGLQFLIQYYNGEERAKGNILERFSAQQFPDLHSELNLSSLELGDSALYFCASSASGGAGNEQFFGPGTRLTVL.

This chain links TRBV7-6 with TRBJ2-5; 8 bases fit TRBD2. This CDR3 has 15 amino acids. Germline V gene data show CDR1 as SGHVS and CDR2 as FNYEAQ. Unmatched junction bases numbered 6, after V lost 5 bases and J lost 1 base. The CDR3, as DNA: TGTGCCAGCAGCGGGGCGGGGGGCCGCCAAGAGACCCAGTACTTC. This codes for CASSGAGGRQETQYF. The entire variable domain, with the rest obtained from reference TRBV7-6 and TRBJ2-5, is as follows: GAGVSQSPRYKVTKRGQDVALRCDPISGHVSLYWYRQALGQGPEFLTYFNYEAQQDKSGLPNDRFSAERPEGSISTLTIQRTEQRDSAMYRCASSGAGGRQETQYFGPGTRLLVL.

The J gene is TRBJ1-2, the V gene TRBV19; D unclear. The CDR3 totals 14 residues. The V gene lost 3 bases and the J gene lost 5 bases, with 13 bases spanning the gap. Per the germline V gene, CDR1 is LNHDA and CDR2 is SQIVND (reference sequence). The CDR3 protein is CASSIPTRRYGYTF. CDR3 nucleotides: TGTGCCAGTAGTATCCCTACCCGCCGATATGGCTACACCTTC.

In this sample, this clone turned up once. This chain joins TRBV2 and TRBJ1-5; TRBD1 matches at 7 bases. Germline V CDR1 and CDR2: SNHLY, FYNNEI. The CDR3 sequence is 15 residues long. V dropped 4 bases and J dropped 0; count of bases not matched to a gene: 3. The CDR3 is CASSVDRVSNQPQHF. In DNA form, the CDR3 reads TGTGCCAGCAGTGTCGACAGGGTTAGCAATCAGCCCCAGCATTTT.

This chain uses TRBV12-5 with TRBJ2-3; D gene ambiguous. V lost 6 bases to trimming and J lost 7 bases, with 8 bases between them. Germline V lookup: CDR1 LGHNT, CDR2 FRNRAP. The CDR3 totals 11 residues. CDR3 nucleotides: TGTGCTAGTGGCCTCGTAAATACGCAGTATTTT. This codes for CASGLVNTQYF.

The J gene is TRBJ1-2, the V gene TRBV7-8, with TRBD1 identical over 7 bases. Unmatched junction bases numbered 6, after V lost 1 base and J lost 4 bases. CDR3 length: 15 amino acids. From germline, CDR1 is SGHVS and CDR2 FQNEAQ. The CDR3 region is CASSLEGAAGYGYTF. CDR3 DNA sequence: TGTGCCAGCAGCTTAGAGGGGGCGGCGGGCTATGGCTACACCTTC. The whole variable domain, remainder taken from reference TRBV7-8 and TRBJ1-2, is GAGVSQSPRYKVAKRGQDVALRCDPISGHVSLFWYQQALGQGPEFLTYFQNEAQLDKSGLPSDRFFAERPEGSVSTLKIQRTQQEDSAVYLCASSLEGAAGYGYTFGSGTRLTVV.

V and J are TRBV3-1 (or the pseudogene TRBV3-2) and TRBJ1-2, with D tentatively TRBD1 (5 bases). The CDR3 contains 14 residues. Trimming shortened V by 6 bases and J by 2 bases, and 13 bases separated the two germline ends. Per the germline V gene, CDR1 is LGHDT and CDR2 is YNNKEL (reference sequence). This chain's CDR3 is CASSQVGGNYGYTF. The CDR3 DNA follows: TGTGCCAGCAGTCAGGTGGGGGGGAACTATGGCTACACCTTC.

CDR3 bases: TGTGCCAGCAGCTTTGATGGGGAGTCGGGGCAGTACTTC. Translated: CASSFDGESGQYF. This chain connects TRBV7-2 to TRBJ2-7; D is perhaps TRBD2 (5 bases). This CDR3 has 13 residues. CDR1 and CDR2 from the germline V gene are SGHTA and FQGNSA. V was pared by 3 bases and J by 9 bases, with 15 bases between.